This T cell receptor (beta chain) was captured in a study of cytomegalovirus exposure and HLA in healthy donors. Trimming pared 3 bases from V and 13 bases from J, leaving 13 bases between. This CDR3 has 11 amino acids. Germline CDR1 reads SGHNT; CDR2 reads YYREEE (reference sequence). It was with 60 Vbeta and 13 Jbeta primers that the PCR ran. The protocol was immunoSEQ multiplex PCR, while the TCRdb copy is restricted to in-frame clones and leaves out a portion. This sample has around 240,000 clones; roughly 82% occur once, and the top ten carry approximately 5.3%. The sequence derives from a woman aged 40 to 50 in good health and CMV-seropositive. The chain has TRBV5-4 and TRBJ1-2; no clear D. Input material: PBMCs. The CDR3 loop reads CASSSKGGPTF. The CDR3 DNA reads as TGTGCCAGCAGCTCCAAAGGCGGGCCCACCTTC.